This T cell receptor beta chain appears in the sequencing data of a study of cytomegalovirus exposure and HLA in healthy donors. TCRdb's table, derived via immunoSEQ multiplex PCR, lists solely in-frame clones and lacks some. The table lists 55,000 to 75,000 clones, just under 95% of them singletons. There are 12 residues in the CDR3. Looked up from germline, CDR1 is SNHLY and CDR2 is FYNNEI. The germline V and J ends were trimmed by 7 bases and 8 bases, with 12 bases remaining between them. The specimen sequenced was PBMCs. The clonotype was recovered from a woman between 18 and 29 years old in good health and CMV-seropositive. This chain joins TRBV2 and TRBJ2-1; D might be TRBD1 (6 bases). The CDR3 nucleotides read TGTGCCAGCAACAGGGATGGAGATGAGCAGTTCTTC. It codes for CASNRDGDEQFF.